This paragraph reports one TCR beta chain. Its antigen is as yet unknown. Every patient experienced relapse after autologous stem cell transplantation, and brentuximab vedotin exposure varied. TCRdb's copy holds only in-frame clones and misses some; the assay was immunoSEQ multiplex PCR. The sample lists about 46,000 clones, less than 85% seen once, with roughly 22% in the top ten. The sample belongs to a study of PD-1 blockade in classical Hodgkin lymphoma. Study-wide context: The study gave patients nivolumab 3 mg/kg intravenously every 2 weeks.

Between the trimmed V and J ends, which lost 4 bases and 2 bases, there was a span of 2 bases. CDR1 SGHRS and CDR2 YFSETQ come from the germline V gene. The length of the CDR3 is 11 residues. General study results and limits: Complete responders' baseline diversity resembled that of newly diagnosed patients. By C4D1 there was a significant rise in CD4+ TCR diversity but not in CD8+ TCR diversity. Healthy donors were reported to have higher baseline TCR diversity than newly diagnosed patients.

This TCR came from a human donor with classical Hodgkin lymphoma. The chain joins TRBV5-1 to TRBJ2-3; D unresolved. The input for sequencing was peripheral blood mononuclear cells (PBMCs), taken before the second cycle of nivolumab. CDR3 in DNA: TGCGCCAGCAGCCACACAGATACGCAGTATTTT. This codes for CASSHTDTQYF.